The source of this T cell receptor (beta chain) is a study of blood T cell repertoires in COVID-19. The data were produced by immunoSEQ multiplex PCR, yet TCRdb's version contains in-frame clones alone and is incomplete. The data contain around 290,000 clones, about 89% of them seen just once; the ten biggest clones take up around 8%. From germline, CDR1 is KGHSH and CDR2 LQKENI. Deletions cut 3 bases from V and 3 bases from J, with 9 bases between. The CDR3 is made up of 14 amino acids. Material for sequencing was peripheral blood. The V and J genes are TRBV18 and TRBJ1-5; D is ambiguous. The TCR comes from a woman aged 50 to 60 who had recovered from COVID-19. In DNA form, the CDR3 reads TGTGCCAGCTCACCTGGCCCTCTCAATCAGCCCCAGCATTTT. Its translation is CASSPGPLNQPQHF.